Listed below are T cell receptor beta chains from one sample, sequenced in a study of beta chain features in type 1 diabetes. Only in-frame clones appear in the TCRdb table, and some are missing; sequencing was by immunoSEQ multiplex PCR. The sample lists 300,000 or so clones, less than 10% seen once, with around 0.44% in the top ten. Sequencing was done on a sample of central memory CD4+ T cells from blood. Source of these receptors: a woman aged 18-30 years in good health. Each CDR3 is given with its conserved first and last residue. Each record gives: V gene, clone size, J gene, CDR3 protein. Size values are once, few and many counts, or a class for expanded clones, and some rows have none.

v_call: TRBV28; clone_size: few; j_call: TRBJ1-5; cdr3_aa: CASSLNTDQPQHF
v_call: TRBV25-1; clone_size: .; j_call: TRBJ1-1; cdr3_aa: CASSEQDRVGTEAFF
v_call: TRBV15; clone_size: few; j_call: TRBJ2-5; cdr3_aa: CATSRDLPGGLAVQETQYF
v_call: TRBV15; clone_size: .; j_call: TRBJ2-1; cdr3_aa: CATSREGTSLYNEQFF
v_call: TRBV28; clone_size: few; j_call: TRBJ1-3; cdr3_aa: CASSFGWAGNTIYF
v_call: TRBV5-1; clone_size: few; j_call: TRBJ2-2; cdr3_aa: CASSLQGRTGELFF
v_call: TRBV13; clone_size: .; j_call: TRBJ1-4; cdr3_aa: CASSSDRASREKLFF
v_call: TRBV2; clone_size: .; j_call: TRBJ2-5; cdr3_aa: CASSRGQETQYF
v_call: TRBV29-1; clone_size: .; j_call: TRBJ2-2; cdr3_aa: CSVELALANTGELFF
v_call: TRBV4-1; clone_size: .; j_call: TRBJ2-3; cdr3_aa: CASSQDFPGDTQYF
v_call: TRBV5-4; clone_size: .; j_call: TRBJ2-2; cdr3_aa: CASSFYQNTGELFF
v_call: TRBV19; clone_size: few; j_call: TRBJ1-2; cdr3_aa: CASASPQTYGYTF
v_call: TRBV28; clone_size: .; j_call: TRBJ2-3; cdr3_aa: CASSLRGGSDTQYF
v_call: TRBV5-1; clone_size: few; j_call: TRBJ2-1; cdr3_aa: CASSLAATRGNEQFF
v_call: TRBV5-6; clone_size: .; j_call: TRBJ2-7; cdr3_aa: CASSPTSGTRAYEQYF